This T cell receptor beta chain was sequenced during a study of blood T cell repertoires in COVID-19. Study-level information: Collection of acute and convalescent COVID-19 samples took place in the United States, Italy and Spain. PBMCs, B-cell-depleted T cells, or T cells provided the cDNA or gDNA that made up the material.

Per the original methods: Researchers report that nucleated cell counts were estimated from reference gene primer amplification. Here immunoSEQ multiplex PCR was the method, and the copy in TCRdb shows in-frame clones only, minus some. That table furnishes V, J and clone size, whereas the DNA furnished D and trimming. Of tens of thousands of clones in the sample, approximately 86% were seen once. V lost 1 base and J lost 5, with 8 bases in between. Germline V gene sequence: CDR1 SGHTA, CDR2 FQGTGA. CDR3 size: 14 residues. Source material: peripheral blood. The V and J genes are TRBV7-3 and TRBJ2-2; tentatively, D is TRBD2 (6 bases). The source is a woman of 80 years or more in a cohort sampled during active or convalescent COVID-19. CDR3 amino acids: CASSLKAGTGELFF. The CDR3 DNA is TGTGCCAGCAGCTTAAAGGCGGGAACCGGGGAGCTGTTTTTT.